This T cell receptor (beta chain) was recovered during a study of TIL therapy for anti-PD-1-resistant metastatic lung cancer. Germline V CDR1 and CDR2: MNHEY, SVGAGI. V lost 4 bases to trimming and J lost 3 bases, with 10 bases between them. This CDR3 comprises 14 residues. The libraries were made with immunoSEQ v3. Some clones are missing from TCRdb's copy, which holds only in-frame ones; the method was immunoSEQ multiplex PCR. The table lists roughly 58,000 clones, over 75% of them singletons. Time point denoted: pre-treatment sample, taken before nivolumab and TIL therapy. The gene calls are TRBV6-5 and TRBJ1-5, with D hard to call. Sequencing was performed on blood, taken at baseline. The clonotype originates from a person aged 25-80 years with non-small cell lung cancer. Here the CDR3 DNA reads TGTGCCAGCAGTTGGACCGGGGACAATCAGCCCCAGCATTTT. Translation: CASSWTGDNQPQHF.